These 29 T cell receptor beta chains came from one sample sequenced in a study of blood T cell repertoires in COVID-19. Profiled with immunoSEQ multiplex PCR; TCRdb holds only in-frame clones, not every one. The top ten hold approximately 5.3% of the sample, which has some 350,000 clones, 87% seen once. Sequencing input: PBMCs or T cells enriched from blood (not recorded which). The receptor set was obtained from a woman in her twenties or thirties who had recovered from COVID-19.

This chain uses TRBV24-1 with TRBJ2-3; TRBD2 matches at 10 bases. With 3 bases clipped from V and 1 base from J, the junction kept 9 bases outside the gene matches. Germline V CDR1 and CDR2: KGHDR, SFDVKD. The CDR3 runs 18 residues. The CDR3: CATSDLSGGGPGTDTQYF. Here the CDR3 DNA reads TGTGCCACCAGTGATCTCAGCGGGGGGGGGCCGGGCACAGATACGCAGTATTTT.

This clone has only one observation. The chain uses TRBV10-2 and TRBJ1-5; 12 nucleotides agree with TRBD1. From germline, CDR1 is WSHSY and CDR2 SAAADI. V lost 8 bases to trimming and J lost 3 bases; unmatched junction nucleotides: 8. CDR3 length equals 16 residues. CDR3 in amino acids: CASLSGTGGSNQPQHF. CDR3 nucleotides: TGCGCCAGCCTGTCCGGGACAGGGGGCTCCAATCAGCCCCAGCATTTT.

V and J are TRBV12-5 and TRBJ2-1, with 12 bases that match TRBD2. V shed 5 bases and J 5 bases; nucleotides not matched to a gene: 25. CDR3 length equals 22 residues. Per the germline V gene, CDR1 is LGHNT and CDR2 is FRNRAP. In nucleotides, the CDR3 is TGTGCTAGTGGTCTTGGGACAAGTAGAGGTCTAGCGGGGGGGCTTTGGAACAATGAGCAGTTCTTC. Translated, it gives CASGLGTSRGLAGGLWNNEQFF.

The CDR3 here is CASSIGAANTEAFF. CDR3 nucleotide sequence: TGTGCCAGCAGCATAGGGGCAGCAAACACTGAAGCTTTCTTT. The chain joins TRBV6-4 to TRBJ1-1; perhaps TRBD1 as D (5 bases). The CDR3 is 14 amino acids. CDR1 is MRHNA, CDR2 SNTAGT, per germline. Trimming pared 6 bases from V and 2 bases from J, leaving 13 bases between.

CDR3 residues: CSGEGGGRTEAFF. In nucleotides, the CDR3 is TGCAGCGGAGAGGGAGGAGGGAGGACTGAAGCTTTCTTT. The chain couples TRBV29-1 to TRBJ1-1; D gene unclear. V shed 7 bases and J shed 5 bases, with 17 bases lying between them. CDR1 is SQVTM and CDR2 is ANQGSEA in the germline V gene. The CDR3 has 13 amino acids.

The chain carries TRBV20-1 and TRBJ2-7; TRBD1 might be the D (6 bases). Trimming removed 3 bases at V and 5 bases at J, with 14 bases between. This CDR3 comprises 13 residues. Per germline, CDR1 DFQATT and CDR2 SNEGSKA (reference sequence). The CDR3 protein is CSASYTPGDEQYF. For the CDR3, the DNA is TGCAGTGCTAGTTATACCCCAGGGGACGAGCAGTACTTC.

CDR3 in DNA: TGCGCCAGCAGTCGAGCGCAGGGGACCGGTAATTCACCCCTCCACTTT. Translated: CASSRAQGTGNSPLHF. V gene TRBV4-1 combines with J gene TRBJ1-6; D possibly corresponds to TRBD1 (6 bases). In germline, CDR1 is MGHRA, CDR2 YSYEKL. The CDR3 covers 16 residues. V was trimmed by 6 bases and J by 6 bases, leaving 18 bases between them.

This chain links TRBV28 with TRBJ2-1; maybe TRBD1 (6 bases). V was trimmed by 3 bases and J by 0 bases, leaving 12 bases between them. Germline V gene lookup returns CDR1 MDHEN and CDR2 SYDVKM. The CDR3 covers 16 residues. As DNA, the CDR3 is TGTGCCAGCAGTTTTCGTGGGGGCTTCTCCTACAATGAGCAGTTCTTC. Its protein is CASSFRGGFSYNEQFF.

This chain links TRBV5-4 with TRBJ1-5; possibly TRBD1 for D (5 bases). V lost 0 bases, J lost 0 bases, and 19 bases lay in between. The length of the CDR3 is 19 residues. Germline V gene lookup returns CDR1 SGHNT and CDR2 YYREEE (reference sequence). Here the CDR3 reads CASSLAGRGGITSNQPQHF. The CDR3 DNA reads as TGTGCCAGCAGCTTGGCCGGAAGGGGAGGGATAACTAGCAATCAGCCCCAGCATTTT.

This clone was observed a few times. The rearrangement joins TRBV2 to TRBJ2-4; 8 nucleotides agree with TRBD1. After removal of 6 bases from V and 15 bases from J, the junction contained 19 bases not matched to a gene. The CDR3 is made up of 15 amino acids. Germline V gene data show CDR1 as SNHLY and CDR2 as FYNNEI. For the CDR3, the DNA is TGTGCCAGCAGCAAAGAGACGACAGGGGCGAGGGTCGGGTACTTC. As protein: CASSKETTGARVGYF.

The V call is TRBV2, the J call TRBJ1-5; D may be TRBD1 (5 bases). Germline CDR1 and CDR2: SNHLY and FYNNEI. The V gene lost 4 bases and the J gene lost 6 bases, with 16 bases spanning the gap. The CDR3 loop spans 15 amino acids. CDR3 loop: CASSGEAGTGQPQHF. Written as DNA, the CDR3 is TGTGCCAGCAGTGGGGAGGCAGGAACAGGTCAGCCCCAGCATTTT. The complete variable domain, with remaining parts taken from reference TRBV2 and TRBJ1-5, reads EPEVTQTPSHQVTQMGQEVILRCVPISNHLYFYWYRQILGQKVEFLVSFYNNEISEKSEIFDDQFSVERPDGSNFTLKIRSTKLEDSAMYFCASSGEAGTGQPQHFGDGTRLSIL.

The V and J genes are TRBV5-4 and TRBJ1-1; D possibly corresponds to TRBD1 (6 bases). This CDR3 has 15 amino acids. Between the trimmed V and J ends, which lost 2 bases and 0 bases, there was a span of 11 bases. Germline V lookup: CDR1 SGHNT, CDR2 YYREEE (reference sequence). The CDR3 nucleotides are TGTGCCAGCAGCTTCCCGGACAGCCTGAACACTGAAGCTTTCTTT. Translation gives CASSFPDSLNTEAFF. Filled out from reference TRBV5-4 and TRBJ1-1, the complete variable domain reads ETGVTQSPTHLIKTRGQQVTLRCSSQSGHNTVSWYQQALGQGPQFIFQYYREEENGRGNFPPRFSGLQFPNYSSELNVNALELDDSALYLCASSFPDSLNTEAFFGQGTRLTVV.

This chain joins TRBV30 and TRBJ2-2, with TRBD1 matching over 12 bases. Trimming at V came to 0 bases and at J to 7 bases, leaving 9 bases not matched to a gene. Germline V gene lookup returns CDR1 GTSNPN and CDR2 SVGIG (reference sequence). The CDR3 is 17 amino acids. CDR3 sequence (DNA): TGTGCCTGGAGTGTACTCCCGGGACAGGGGGCAGGCGGGGAGCTGTTTTTT. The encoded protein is CAWSVLPGQGAGGELFF.

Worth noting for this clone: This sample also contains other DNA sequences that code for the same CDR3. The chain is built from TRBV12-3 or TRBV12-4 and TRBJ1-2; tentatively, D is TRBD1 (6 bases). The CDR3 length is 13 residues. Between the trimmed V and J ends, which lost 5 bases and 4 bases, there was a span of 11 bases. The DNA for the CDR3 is TGTGCCAGCAGTACCAGGGGCGGCTATGGCTACACCTTC. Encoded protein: CASSTRGGYGYTF.

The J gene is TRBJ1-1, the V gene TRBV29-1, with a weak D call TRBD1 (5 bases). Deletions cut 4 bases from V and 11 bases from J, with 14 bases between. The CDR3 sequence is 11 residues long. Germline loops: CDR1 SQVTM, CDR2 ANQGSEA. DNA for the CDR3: TGCAGCGTTGCTAGGGGAGGGGAGGCTTTCTTT. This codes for CSVARGGEAFF.

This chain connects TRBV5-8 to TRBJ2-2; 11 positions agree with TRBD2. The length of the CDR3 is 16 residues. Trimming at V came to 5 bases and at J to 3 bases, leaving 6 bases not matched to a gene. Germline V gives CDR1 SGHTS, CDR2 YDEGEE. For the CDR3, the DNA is TGTGCCAGCAGGATAGGGACTAGCGGATACACCGGGGAGCTGTTTTTT. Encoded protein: CASRIGTSGYTGELFF.

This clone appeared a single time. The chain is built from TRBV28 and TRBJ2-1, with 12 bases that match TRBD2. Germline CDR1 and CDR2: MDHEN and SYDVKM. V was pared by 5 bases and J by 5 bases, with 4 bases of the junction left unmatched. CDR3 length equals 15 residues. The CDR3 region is CASSTLAGGHNEQFF. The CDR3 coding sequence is TGTGCCAGCAGTACCCTAGCGGGGGGGCACAATGAGCAGTTCTTC. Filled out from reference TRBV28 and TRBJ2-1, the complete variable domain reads DVKVTQSSRYLVKRTGEKVFLECVQDMDHENMFWYRQDPGLGLRLIYFSYDVKMKEKGDIPEGYSVSREKKERFSLILESASTNQTSMYLCASSTLAGGHNEQFFGPGTRLTVL.

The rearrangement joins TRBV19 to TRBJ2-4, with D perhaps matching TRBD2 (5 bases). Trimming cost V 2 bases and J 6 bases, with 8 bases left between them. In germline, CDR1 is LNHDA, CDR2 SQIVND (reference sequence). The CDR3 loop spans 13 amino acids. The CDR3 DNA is TGTGCCAGTAGTATAAGAGGGTCAAACATTCAGTACTTC. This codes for CASSIRGSNIQYF.

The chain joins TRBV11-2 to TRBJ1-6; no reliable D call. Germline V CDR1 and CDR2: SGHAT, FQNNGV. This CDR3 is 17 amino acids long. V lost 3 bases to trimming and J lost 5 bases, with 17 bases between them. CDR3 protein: CASSFLRPAEDNSPLHF. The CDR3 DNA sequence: TGTGCCAGCAGCTTTCTTCGACCGGCCGAGGATAATTCACCCCTCCACTTT.

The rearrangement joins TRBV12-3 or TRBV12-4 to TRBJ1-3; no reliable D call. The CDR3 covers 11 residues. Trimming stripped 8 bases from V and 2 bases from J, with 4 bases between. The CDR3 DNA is TGTGCCAGCTCAACTGGAAACACCATATATTTT. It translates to CASSTGNTIYF.

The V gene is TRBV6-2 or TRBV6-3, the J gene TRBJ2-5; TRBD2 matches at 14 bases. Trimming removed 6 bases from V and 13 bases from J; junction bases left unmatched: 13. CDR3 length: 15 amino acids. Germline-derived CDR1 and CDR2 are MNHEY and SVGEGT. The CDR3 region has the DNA TGTGCCAGCAGCCTCCGGACTAGCGGGGGGACGGTAGGGTACTTC. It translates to CASSLRTSGGTVGYF.

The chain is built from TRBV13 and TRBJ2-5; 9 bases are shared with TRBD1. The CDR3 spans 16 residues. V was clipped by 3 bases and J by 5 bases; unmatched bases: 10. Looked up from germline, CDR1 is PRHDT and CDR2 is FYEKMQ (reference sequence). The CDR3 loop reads CASSFEQGARWETQYF. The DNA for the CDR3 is TGTGCCAGCAGCTTCGAACAGGGGGCGCGTTGGGAGACCCAGTACTTC.

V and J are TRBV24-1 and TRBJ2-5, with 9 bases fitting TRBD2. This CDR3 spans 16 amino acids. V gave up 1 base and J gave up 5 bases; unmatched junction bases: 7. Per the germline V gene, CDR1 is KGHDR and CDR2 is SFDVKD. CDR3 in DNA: TGTGCCACCAGTGATTTAAAGGCGGGGGGGCGGGAGACCCAGTACTTC. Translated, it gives CATSDLKAGGRETQYF.

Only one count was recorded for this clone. CDR3: CASSLVTASETQYF. The DNA for the CDR3 is TGCGCCAGCAGCTTGGTAACAGCATCCGAGACCCAGTACTTC. The chain couples TRBV5-1 to TRBJ2-5; no clear D gene. V lost 0 bases and J lost 5, with 11 bases in between. This CDR3 comprises 14 residues. The germline V gene has CDR1 SGHRS and CDR2 YFSETQ. Full variable domain (remainder filled in from reference TRBV5-1 and TRBJ2-5): KAGVTQTPRYLIKTRGQQVTLSCSPISGHRSVSWYQQTPGQGLQFLFEYFSETQRNKGNFPGRFSGRQFSNSRSEMNVSTLELGDSALYLCASSLVTASETQYFGPGTRLLVL.

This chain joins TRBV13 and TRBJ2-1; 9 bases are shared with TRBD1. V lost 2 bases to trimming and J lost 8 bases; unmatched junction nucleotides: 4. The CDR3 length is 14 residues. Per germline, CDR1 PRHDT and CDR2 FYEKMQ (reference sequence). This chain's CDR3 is CASSLTGGIYEQFF. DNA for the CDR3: TGTGCCAGCAGCTTAACAGGGGGCATCTATGAGCAGTTCTTC.

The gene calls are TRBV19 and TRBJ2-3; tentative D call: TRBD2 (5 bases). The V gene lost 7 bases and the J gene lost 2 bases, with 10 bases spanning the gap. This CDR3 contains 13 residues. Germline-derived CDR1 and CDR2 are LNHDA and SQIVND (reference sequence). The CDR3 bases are TGTGCCAGTAACTCGGGGTCCACAGATACGCAGTATTTT. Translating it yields CASNSGSTDTQYF.

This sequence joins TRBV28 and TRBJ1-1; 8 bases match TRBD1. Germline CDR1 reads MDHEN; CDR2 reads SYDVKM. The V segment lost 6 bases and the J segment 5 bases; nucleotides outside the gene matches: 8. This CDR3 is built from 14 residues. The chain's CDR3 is CASSITRTGTEAFF. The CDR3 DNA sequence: TGTGCCAGCAGCATCACCAGGACAGGGACTGAAGCTTTCTTT. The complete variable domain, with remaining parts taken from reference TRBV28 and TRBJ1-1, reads DVKVTQSSRYLVKRTGEKVFLECVQDMDHENMFWYRQDPGLGLRLIYFSYDVKMKEKGDIPEGYSVSREKKERFSLILESASTNQTSMYLCASSITRTGTEAFFGQGTRLTVV.

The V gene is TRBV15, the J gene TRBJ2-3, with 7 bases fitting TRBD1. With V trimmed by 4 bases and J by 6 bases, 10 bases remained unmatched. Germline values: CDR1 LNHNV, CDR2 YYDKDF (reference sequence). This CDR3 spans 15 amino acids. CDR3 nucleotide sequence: TGTGCCACCAGCAAGCTACCGGACAGGAGGGATACGCAGTATTTT. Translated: CATSKLPDRRDTQYF.

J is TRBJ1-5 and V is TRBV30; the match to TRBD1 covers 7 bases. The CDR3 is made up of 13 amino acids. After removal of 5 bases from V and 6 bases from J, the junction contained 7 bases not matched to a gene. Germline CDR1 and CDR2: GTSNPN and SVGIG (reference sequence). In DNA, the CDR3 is TGTGCCTGGGGTACCTCAGGGGGTCAGCCCCAGCATTTT. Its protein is CAWGTSGGQPQHF.